These T cell receptor beta chains were read from a single sample in a study of T-cell memory formation after mild COVID-19. TCRdb processed the 5' RACE reads anew with MiXCR; each CDR3 protein has one entry. The sample carries around 180,000 distinct CDR3 sequences, less than 20% recorded once. The sequenced sample consisted of PBMCs or a T cell subset sorted from them (not recorded which). The receptors originated from a young man who had mild COVID-19 (a few samples of this study predate the infection). Cell type and time point are not known. CDR3s include the opening cysteine and the closing phenylalanine or tryptophan. D genes are given only for firm matches. Not every row has a clone size; where given, it reads once, few, many or a size class.

TRBJ1-5,TRBV12-3/TRBV12-4,.,few,CASSSQEDQPQHF,TGTGCCAGCAGTTCCCAAGAGGATCAGCCCCAGCATTTT
TRBJ2-3,TRBV9,.,.,CASSAAVDTDTQYF,TGTGCCAGCAGCGCCGCGGTAGACACAGATACGCAGTATTTT
TRBJ1-1,TRBV6-5,.,once,CASRRDTRTEAFF,TGTGCCAGCAGACGGGACACCCGAACAGAAGCTTTCTTT
TRBJ1-3,TRBV2,.,.,CASSELADTIYF,TGTGCCAGCAGTGAGTTGGCCGACACCATATATTTT
TRBJ2-3,TRBV21-1,.,few,CASSKESRDRADTQYF,TGTGCCAGCAGCAAAGAGAGTAGGGACAGAGCAGATACGCAGTATTTT
TRBJ2-1,TRBV7-2,.,many,CASSLARLEGENEQFF,TGTGCCAGCAGCTTAGCCCGTCTAGAAGGTGAGAATGAGCAGTTCTTC
TRBJ1-2,TRBV27,.,.,CASSLRVDTGYTF,TGTGCCAGCAGTTTGCGGGTGGACACTGGCTACACCTTC
TRBJ1-5,TRBV7-2,.,.,CASSVAAGPNQPQHF,TGTGCCAGCAGCGTCGCGGCAGGGCCCAATCAGCCCCAGCATTTT
TRBJ1-4,TRBV12-3/TRBV12-4,.,few,CASSHNPRGEELFF,TGTGCCAGCAGTCACAACCCCAGGGGCGAGGAACTGTTTTTT
TRBJ2-7,TRBV29-1,.,.,CSVGTAPTYEQYF,TGCAGCGTTGGGACAGCTCCGACCTACGAGCAGTACTTC
TRBJ1-1,TRBV12-3/TRBV12-4,TRBD1,.,CASSPVDRMANTEAFF,TGTGCCAGCAGCCCCGTGGACAGGATGGCGAACACTGAAGCTTTCTTT
TRBJ2-5,TRBV7-6,.,few,CASSLASGVETQYF,TGTGCCAGCAGCTTAGCTAGCGGAGTAGAGACCCAGTACTTC
TRBJ1-2,TRBV6-5,.,.,CASSYRLTGNRSGYTF,TGTGCCAGCAGTTACCGTTTAACAGGGAATCGCAGTGGCTACACCTTC
TRBJ1-5,TRBV6-5,.,.,CASSGTEAGNQPQHF,TGTGCCAGCAGCGGTACAGAAGCGGGTAATCAGCCCCAGCATTTT
TRBJ2-1,TRBV5-1,TRBD2,few,CASSLYQRGLGEQFF,TGCGCCAGCAGCTTGTACCAGCGGGGTCTCGGTGAGCAGTTCTTC
TRBJ2-3,TRBV20-1,TRBD2,.,CSADQASGSDTQYF,TGCAGTGCCGACCAGGCTAGCGGATCAGATACGCAGTATTTT
TRBJ1-1,TRBV10-3,.,.,CAIRLREGNTEAFF,TGTGCCATCAGGCTCCGGGAAGGGAACACTGAAGCTTTCTTT
TRBJ2-5,TRBV28,TRBD1,few,CASTLERDRREETQYF,TGTGCCAGCACCCTGGAACGGGACAGGAGAGAAGAGACCCAGTACTTC
TRBJ1-5,TRBV20-1,TRBD1,.,CSARMQGGQPQHF,TGCAGTGCTAGAATGCAGGGGGGACAGCCCCAGCATTTT
TRBJ1-3,TRBV3-1,.,.,CASSIAGFGNTIYF,TGTGCCAGCAGCATCGCGGGGTTCGGAAACACCATATATTTT
TRBJ2-7,TRBV5-1,.,few,CASSPSPGPTYEQYF,TGCGCCAGCAGCCCCAGCCCGGGCCCAACCTACGAGCAGTACTTC
TRBJ1-1,TRBV6-6,TRBD1,.,CASTTSTGGHTEAFF,TGTGCCAGCACCACCTCGACAGGGGGCCACACTGAAGCTTTCTTT
TRBJ2-1,TRBV14,TRBD2,.,CASSSEASGGAREQFF,TGTGCCAGCAGCTCAGAGGCCAGCGGGGGGGCTCGAGAGCAGTTCTTC
TRBJ1-2,TRBV12-3/TRBV12-4,.,.,CASSFAGAYGYTF,TGTGCCAGCAGTTTCGCCGGGGCCTATGGCTACACCTTC
TRBJ2-1,TRBV12-3/TRBV12-4,TRBD2,few,CASSFRGVYNEQFF,TGTGCCAGCAGTTTCCGGGGGGTATACAATGAGCAGTTCTTC